This TCR beta chain was identified in a study of technical replicates of blood from a few donors (TCRdb year 2017). Receptor amplification or capture employed the immunoSEQ multiplex PCR assay. Sourced from immuneACCESS, this table was stored by TCRdb with only in-frame sequences that have V and J called. A share of the clones is absent; for the studies checked, an unresolved V gene accounts for under half, and the remainder has no known explanation. Across this sample there are 55,000 to 75,000 clones, with more than 75% seen only once. The top ten clonotypes cover approximately 4.8% of the sample. In regard to this clone: Its antigen has not been determined. Base qualities are missing; no much larger clone stands one base away.

A distance of 12 bases separates the germline ends of V and J, which lose 5 bases and 1 base respectively. The CDR3 spans 15 residues, from the cysteine through the phenylalanine. Here the CDR3 DNA is all that survives: 45 bases in frame from base 1. CDR1 and CDR2 were assigned from the germline V gene as SGHTA and FQGNSA. Recombination linked TRBV7-2 to TRBJ2-1; TRBD1 might be the D gene, on 6 matching bases. The TCR originated in a human donor in good health. Some clones in this sample may be carry-over from other donors' samples. Sequenced input: PBMCs. The CDR3 is CASSHRTASYNEQFF. The sequenced DNA: TGTGCCAGCAGCCACCGGACAGCATCCTACAATGAGCAGTTCTTC.